This is a list of T cell receptor beta chains from one sample in a study of blood T cell repertoires in COVID-19. Assay: immunoSEQ multiplex PCR; the TCRdb copy retains only in-frame clones and omits some. The table includes roughly 230,000 clones, about 85% detected once. Sample: peripheral blood. These receptors all stem from a man between 35 and 55 years old with acute or convalescent COVID-19. The CDR3 runs from the conserved cysteine through the conserved F or W.

V	J	CDR3
TRBV13	TRBJ1-5	CASSLGSQPQHF
TRBV30	TRBJ2-7	CAWTRTGGGLYEQYF
TRBV6-6	TRBJ1-1	CASSPIRGGTYTEAFF
TRBV4-1	TRBJ2-7	CASSQGAGVQGEQYF
TRBV12-3/TRBV12-4	TRBJ1-2	CASSFRAGNGYTF
TRBV5-1	TRBJ2-5	CASTLNPGGTNKPQETQYF
TRBV6-1	TRBJ2-6	CASSDIDISGANVLTF
TRBV7-2	TRBJ1-4	CASSPYGGRGEKLFF
TRBV19	TRBJ1-4	CASSDSSTNEKLFF
TRBV5-6	TRBJ1-1	CASSLAGGIWAEAFF
TRBV2	TRBJ1-5	CASSDEWAGNQPQHF
TRBV2	TRBJ1-5	CASSEGQGNQPQHF
TRBV7-9	TRBJ2-7	CASSRDRGEVEQYF
TRBV6-5	TRBJ2-5	CASSQGLAGGGRYF
TRBV29-1	TRBJ1-1	CSVEWGRDLGAFF
TRBV5-1	TRBJ2-3	CASSLAVGTDTQYF
TRBV9	TRBJ2-3	CASSVDSGEHTDTQYF
TRBV6-5	TRBJ1-2	CASSPRGHGYTF